The TCR beta chain described here comes from a study of response to subunit inactivated influenza vaccine. TCRdb re-analysed the RT-PCR reads in MiXCR, keeping a single row per CDR3 protein. The sample has a few hundred thousand distinct CDR3 sequences; roughly 15% are singletons. This CDR3 has 13 amino acids. In germline, CDR1 is DFQATT, CDR2 SNEGSKA (reference sequence). J lost 6 bases, V lost 5 bases, and 4 bases had no gene match. The receptor was isolated from a man aged 50-59 years who received an inactivated influenza vaccine. This sequence joins TRBV20-1 and TRBJ2-3; 11 bases agree with TRBD2. This sample comprised PBMCs from blood, obtained 12 days after vaccination. CDR3 sequence (DNA): TGCAGTGCTTTAGCGGGGGGGCGGGATACGCAGTATTTT. It codes for CSALAGGRDTQYF.